A single sample gave rise to the 30 T cell receptor beta chains below, sequenced in a study of identical twins. TCRdb used MiXCR to reprocess the 5' RACE reads, holding one entry per CDR3 protein. The table shows about 550,000 distinct CDR3 sequences, with 20% to 25% occurring only once. These data also formed part of another study, on yellow fever vaccine responses in identical twins.

The source material was CD4+ T cells sorted from blood. The receptors derive from a young woman in good health.

The J gene is TRBJ2-7, the V gene TRBV12-3 or TRBV12-4; TRBD2 agrees at 8 bases. J lost 6 bases, V lost 3 bases, and 4 bases had no gene match. The CDR3 is 13 residues long. CDR3: CASSFKRGLEQYF. The DNA for the CDR3 is TGTGCCAGCAGTTTCAAGCGGGGGCTCGAGCAGTACTTC.

This clonotype has a handful of counts. The rearrangement uses TRBV12-3 or TRBV12-4 and TRBJ1-1, with D uncertain. This CDR3 is built from 14 residues. The V and J ends lost 6 bases and 1 base respectively, with 12 bases between them. The DNA of the CDR3 is TGTGCCAGCAGCCCCTACCACGGGAACACTGAAGCTTTCTTT. Its protein is CASSPYHGNTEAFF.

This clonotype showed up just a few times. This rearrangement joins TRBV20-1 to TRBJ2-7; weak D call: TRBD1 (6 bases). Deletions cut 3 bases from V and 1 base from J, with 10 bases between. This CDR3 spans 13 amino acids. The V gene's germline CDR1 is DFQATT and CDR2 SNEGSKA (reference sequence). The CDR3 bases are TGCAGTGCTAGCGTTGGACAGTCCTACGAGCAGTACGTC. Translation gives CSASVGQSYEQYV.

J is TRBJ2-3 and V is TRBV29-1; 8 nucleotides align to TRBD1. CDR1 is SQVTM and CDR2 is ANQGSEA in the germline V gene. After removal of 3 bases from V and 4 bases from J, the junction contained 6 bases not matched to a gene. This CDR3 contains 14 residues. CDR3 region: CSVDINRGADTQYF. For the CDR3, the DNA is TGCAGCGTTGATATTAACAGGGGGGCAGATACGCAGTATTTT.

This chain uses TRBV20-1 with TRBJ2-7, with TRBD2 identical over 9 bases. V shed 8 bases and J 0 bases; nucleotides not matched to a gene: 11. CDR1 and CDR2 (germline): DFQATT, SNEGSKA (reference sequence). The CDR3 is made up of 15 amino acids. The CDR3, as DNA: TGCAGTTCAATTTTCGCGGGAGGGCCCTCCTACGAGCAGTACTTC. This gives the protein CSSIFAGGPSYEQYF.

The table lists this clonotype with a few counts. The chain uses TRBV12-3 or TRBV12-4 and TRBJ2-2, with 7 bases identical to TRBD2. The J segment lost 2 bases and the V segment lost 1 base, leaving 4 bases of the junction unmatched. The CDR3 has 16 residues. CDR3 bases: TGTGCCAGCAGTTTAGGGCTAGCGGACAACACCGGGGAGCTGTTTTTT. Protein: CASSLGLADNTGELFF.

This clonotype was seen more than once but under ten times. As DNA, the CDR3 is TGTGCCAGCTTTGTGTCAGCGGGACCTCCCTACAATGAGCAGTTCTTC. Amino acids: CASFVSAGPPYNEQFF. The V gene is TRBV6-1, the J gene TRBJ2-1; 7 bases map to TRBD2. V was pared by 8 bases and J by 2 bases, with 12 bases of the junction left unmatched. This CDR3 has 16 amino acids. Germline CDR1 is MNHNS and CDR2 is SASEGT.

This clonotype was seen only a few times. The chain joins TRBV4-2 to TRBJ2-5; the match to TRBD2 covers 15 bases. CDR3 length equals 19 residues. Germline loops: CDR1 LGHNA, CDR2 YNFKEQ. V was clipped by 4 bases and J by 0 bases; unmatched bases: 9. The CDR3 DNA follows: TGTGCCAGCAGCCCCCTGGGACTAGCGGGAGGACCGTACCAAGAGACCCAGTACTTC. This codes for CASSPLGLAGGPYQETQYF.

The chain recombines TRBV18 with TRBJ2-3; D perhaps matches TRBD1 (6 bases). The germline gives CDR1 KGHSH, CDR2 LQKENI. V was pared by 5 bases and J by 1 base, with 10 bases between. The CDR3 extends over 14 amino acids. The CDR3 sequence is CASSERTGTDTQYF. The DNA for the CDR3 is TGTGCCAGCTCAGAAAGGACAGGCACAGATACGCAGTATTTT.

The V and J genes are TRBV12-3 or TRBV12-4 and TRBJ2-3, with TRBD2 matching 7 bases. With V trimmed by 6 bases and J by 4 bases, 7 bases remained unmatched. The CDR3 has 14 residues. The CDR3: CASRKWGGADTQYF. In nucleotides, the CDR3 is TGTGCCAGCAGAAAGTGGGGGGGTGCAGATACGCAGTATTTT.

This clonotype was observed a few times. The chain combines TRBV29-1 with TRBJ2-1; 8 positions match TRBD2. Trimming took 4 bases from V and 10 from J; bases not matched to a gene: 3. This CDR3 comprises 11 residues. Germline V gene data show CDR1 as SQVTM and CDR2 as ANQGSEA. CDR3 DNA: TGCAGCGTTGCCCCTAGCGGGGAGCAGTTCTTC. This codes for CSVAPSGEQFF.

This clonotype was found a few times. V gene TRBV3-1 combines with J gene TRBJ2-7; 12 bases line up with TRBD2. After removal of 4 bases from V and 3 bases from J, the junction contained 19 bases not matched to a gene. Germline V gives CDR1 LGHDT, CDR2 YNNKEL (reference sequence). The CDR3 runs 20 residues. The CDR3 reads CASSPLRGLAGFLHIYEQYF. CDR3 DNA sequence: TGTGCCAGCAGCCCTCTGCGTGGACTAGCGGGATTTCTCCATATCTACGAGCAGTACTTC.

This clonotype has only a few counts. The V and J genes are TRBV25-1 and TRBJ2-2, with TRBD2 as a possible D gene (6 bases). Trimming removed 10 bases from V and 1 base from J, with 16 bases in between. Germline V CDR1 and CDR2: MGHDK, SYGVNS. The CDR3 is made up of 15 amino acids. The DNA of the CDR3 is TGTGCCACCAACGCTGAGGGAGGGAACACCGGGGAGCTGTTTTTT. Amino acids: CATNAEGGNTGELFF.

This clonotype came up a few times. The chain is built from TRBV2 and TRBJ2-1; D may be TRBD1 or TRBD2 (6 bases each). Germline-derived CDR1 and CDR2 are SNHLY and FYNNEI. CDR3 size: 14 residues. Trimming removed 7 bases from V and 5 bases from J, with 15 bases in between. As DNA, the CDR3 is TGTGCCAGCACGGGGGCTAGCGTGAACAATGAGCAGTTCTTC. It translates to CASTGASVNNEQFF.

This clonotype was seen a few times. The chain joins TRBV12-3 or TRBV12-4 to TRBJ2-1; 7 bases are shared with TRBD2. The CDR3 sequence is 15 residues long. Germline trimming cut 5 bases from V and 6 bases from J; bases unmatched to any gene: 10. The chain's CDR3 is CASSPPAGVGNEQFF. DNA for the CDR3: TGTGCCAGCAGTCCTCCCGCGGGAGTTGGCAATGAGCAGTTCTTC.

This clonotype appeared a few times. The V and J genes are TRBV27 and TRBJ2-3; TRBD2 matches at 10 bases. Losses at the gene ends were 6 bases for V and 2 bases for J; bases not matched to a gene: 5. Germline V gene data show CDR1 as MNHEY and CDR2 as SMNVEV (reference sequence). The CDR3 covers 15 residues. CDR3 nucleotide sequence: TGTGCCAGCAGACCTAGCGGGAGACCCACAGATACGCAGTATTTT. This sequence encodes CASRPSGRPTDTQYF.

The chain couples TRBV5-4 to TRBJ2-2; D is possibly TRBD1 (5 bases). The CDR3 length is 14 residues. V dropped 2 bases and J dropped 6 bases, with 11 bases sitting between them. Germline CDR1 reads SGHNT; CDR2 reads YYREEE (reference sequence). CDR3 coding DNA: TGTGCCAGCAGCTTTGCCGAAGGGGCCGGGGAGCTGTTTTTT. Protein product: CASSFAEGAGELFF.

V is TRBV12-3 or TRBV12-4 and J is TRBJ2-1, with 10 bases that match TRBD2. V lost 6 bases, J lost 6 bases, and 5 bases stayed unmatched. The CDR3 is 14 residues long. CDR3 sequence reads: CASRLAGVTNEQFF. The CDR3 DNA reads TGTGCCAGCAGGCTAGCGGGAGTCACCAATGAGCAGTTCTTC.

The chain is built from TRBV12-3 or TRBV12-4 and TRBJ2-2; D gene ambiguous. V was clipped by 6 bases and J by 2 bases, with 13 bases between them. This CDR3 is built from 15 residues. The CDR3 protein is CASRSMLGNTGELFF. DNA for the CDR3: TGTGCCAGCAGATCCATGCTGGGAAACACCGGGGAGCTGTTTTTT.

This clonotype was detected a few times. This CDR3 reads CASSLVRLSTDTQYF. The CDR3 nucleotides are TGTGCCAGCAGCTTAGTCCGGCTCAGCACAGATACGCAGTATTTT. This sequence joins TRBV7-2 and TRBJ2-3; no firm D call. Trimming stripped 1 base from V and 0 bases from J, with 8 bases between. This CDR3 is 15 amino acids long. Germline V gives CDR1 SGHTA, CDR2 FQGNSA.

This chain uses TRBV5-1 with TRBJ2-3; 12 bases are a match to TRBD2. Germline V gene data show CDR1 as SGHRS and CDR2 as YFSETQ. V shed 9 bases, J shed 2 bases, and the junction held 4 bases outside the gene matches. The CDR3 runs 14 residues. This chain's CDR3 is CATRLAGDTDTQYF. CDR3 nucleotide sequence: TGCGCCACTCGACTAGCGGGGGACACAGATACGCAGTATTTT.

This clonotype was seen a handful of times. The chain employs TRBV5-1 and TRBJ2-5; tentatively, D is TRBD2 (6 bases). The CDR3 is made up of 15 amino acids. The V end was cut by 4 bases, the J end by 5 bases, with 18 bases between. Germline V gene sequence: CDR1 SGHRS, CDR2 YFSETQ. CDR3: CASSKEGSSVETQYF. The CDR3 nucleotides are TGCGCCAGCAGCAAGGAAGGTTCTAGCGTGGAGACCCAGTACTTC.

This chain uses TRBV20-1 with TRBJ2-1; D may be TRBD1 or TRBD2 (5 bases each). V lost 1 base to trimming and J lost 4 bases, with 20 bases between them. CDR1 DFQATT and CDR2 SNEGSKA come from the germline V gene (reference sequence). The CDR3 has 17 amino acids. The CDR3 DNA is TGCAGTGCTAGAGGTCCGTGGGGGACCCAGAGATACAATGAGCAGTTCTTC. Encoded protein: CSARGPWGTQRYNEQFF.

V usage is TRBV7-2 and J usage is TRBJ1-2; tentative D call: TRBD1 (5 bases). The CDR3 extends over 13 amino acids. V lost 4 bases, J lost 7 bases, and 13 bases lay in between. Germline CDR1 reads SGHTA; CDR2 reads FQGNSA. The CDR3 nucleotides are TGTGCCAGCAGCTCAGTCAGGGCTGGTGGCTACACCTTC. This gives the protein CASSSVRAGGYTF.

The V gene is TRBV5-1, the J gene TRBJ1-2, with unresolved D. This CDR3 has 13 residues. Germline values: CDR1 SGHRS, CDR2 YFSETQ. Trimming left V 2 bases short and J 3 bases short, with 8 bases between. The CDR3 DNA sequence: TGCGCCAGCAGCTTAAGGACGCACTATGGCTACACCTTC. Protein sequence: CASSLRTHYGYTF.

V gene TRBV29-1 combines with J gene TRBJ2-5; TRBD1 aligns across 7 bases. CDR1 SQVTM and CDR2 ANQGSEA come from the germline V gene. Unmatched junction bases numbered 5, after V lost 6 bases and J lost 4 bases. The CDR3 runs 12 residues. The CDR3 DNA reads TGCAGCGTCGGCGACAGGGCAGAGACCCAGTACTTC. This encodes CSVGDRAETQYF.

This clonotype was detected only a few times. This chain connects TRBV6-1 to TRBJ2-3; 8 bases are shared with TRBD1. The CDR3 is made up of 14 amino acids. CDR1 MNHNS and CDR2 SASEGT come from the germline V gene. V shed 7 bases and J 4 bases; nucleotides not matched to a gene: 7. CDR3 sequence reads: CASKTGQGPDTQYF. In nucleotides, the CDR3 is TGTGCCAGCAAAACAGGACAGGGACCAGATACGCAGTATTTT.

The genes are TRBV29-1 and TRBJ1-5; no firm D call. The CDR3 extends over 12 amino acids. Trimming removed 3 bases from V and 10 bases from J, with 13 bases in between. The V gene's germline CDR1 is SQVTM and CDR2 ANQGSEA. CDR3 nucleotides: TGCAGCGTTGAGATGGGAGGTGGTCCCCAGCATTTT. It yields the protein CSVEMGGGPQHF.

The V gene is TRBV20-1, the J gene TRBJ2-1; the match to TRBD2 covers 7 bases. CDR3 length equals 17 residues. The germline CDR1 and CDR2 sequences are DFQATT and SNEGSKA (reference sequence). V gave up 0 bases and J gave up 1 base; unmatched junction bases: 9. This CDR3 reads CSARDPGGLGSYNEQFF. CDR3 bases: TGCAGTGCTAGAGATCCGGGTGGACTAGGGTCCTACAATGAGCAGTTCTTC.

The rearrangement links TRBV19 to TRBJ1-2; 7 bases align to TRBD1. This CDR3 is 13 amino acids long. J was trimmed by 2 bases and V by 8 bases; bases with no gene match: 5. Per the germline V gene, CDR1 is LNHDA and CDR2 is SQIVND (reference sequence). The DNA for the CDR3 is TGTGCCAGTCGACAGGGATGGAACTATGGCTACACCTTC. Encoded protein: CASRQGWNYGYTF. Full variable domain (rest looked up from reference TRBV19 and TRBJ1-2): DGGITQSPKYLFRKEGQNVTLSCEQNLNHDAMYWYRQDPGQGLRLIYYSQIVNDFQKGDIAEGYSVSREKKESFPLTVTSAQKNPTAFYLCASRQGWNYGYTFGSGTRLTVV.